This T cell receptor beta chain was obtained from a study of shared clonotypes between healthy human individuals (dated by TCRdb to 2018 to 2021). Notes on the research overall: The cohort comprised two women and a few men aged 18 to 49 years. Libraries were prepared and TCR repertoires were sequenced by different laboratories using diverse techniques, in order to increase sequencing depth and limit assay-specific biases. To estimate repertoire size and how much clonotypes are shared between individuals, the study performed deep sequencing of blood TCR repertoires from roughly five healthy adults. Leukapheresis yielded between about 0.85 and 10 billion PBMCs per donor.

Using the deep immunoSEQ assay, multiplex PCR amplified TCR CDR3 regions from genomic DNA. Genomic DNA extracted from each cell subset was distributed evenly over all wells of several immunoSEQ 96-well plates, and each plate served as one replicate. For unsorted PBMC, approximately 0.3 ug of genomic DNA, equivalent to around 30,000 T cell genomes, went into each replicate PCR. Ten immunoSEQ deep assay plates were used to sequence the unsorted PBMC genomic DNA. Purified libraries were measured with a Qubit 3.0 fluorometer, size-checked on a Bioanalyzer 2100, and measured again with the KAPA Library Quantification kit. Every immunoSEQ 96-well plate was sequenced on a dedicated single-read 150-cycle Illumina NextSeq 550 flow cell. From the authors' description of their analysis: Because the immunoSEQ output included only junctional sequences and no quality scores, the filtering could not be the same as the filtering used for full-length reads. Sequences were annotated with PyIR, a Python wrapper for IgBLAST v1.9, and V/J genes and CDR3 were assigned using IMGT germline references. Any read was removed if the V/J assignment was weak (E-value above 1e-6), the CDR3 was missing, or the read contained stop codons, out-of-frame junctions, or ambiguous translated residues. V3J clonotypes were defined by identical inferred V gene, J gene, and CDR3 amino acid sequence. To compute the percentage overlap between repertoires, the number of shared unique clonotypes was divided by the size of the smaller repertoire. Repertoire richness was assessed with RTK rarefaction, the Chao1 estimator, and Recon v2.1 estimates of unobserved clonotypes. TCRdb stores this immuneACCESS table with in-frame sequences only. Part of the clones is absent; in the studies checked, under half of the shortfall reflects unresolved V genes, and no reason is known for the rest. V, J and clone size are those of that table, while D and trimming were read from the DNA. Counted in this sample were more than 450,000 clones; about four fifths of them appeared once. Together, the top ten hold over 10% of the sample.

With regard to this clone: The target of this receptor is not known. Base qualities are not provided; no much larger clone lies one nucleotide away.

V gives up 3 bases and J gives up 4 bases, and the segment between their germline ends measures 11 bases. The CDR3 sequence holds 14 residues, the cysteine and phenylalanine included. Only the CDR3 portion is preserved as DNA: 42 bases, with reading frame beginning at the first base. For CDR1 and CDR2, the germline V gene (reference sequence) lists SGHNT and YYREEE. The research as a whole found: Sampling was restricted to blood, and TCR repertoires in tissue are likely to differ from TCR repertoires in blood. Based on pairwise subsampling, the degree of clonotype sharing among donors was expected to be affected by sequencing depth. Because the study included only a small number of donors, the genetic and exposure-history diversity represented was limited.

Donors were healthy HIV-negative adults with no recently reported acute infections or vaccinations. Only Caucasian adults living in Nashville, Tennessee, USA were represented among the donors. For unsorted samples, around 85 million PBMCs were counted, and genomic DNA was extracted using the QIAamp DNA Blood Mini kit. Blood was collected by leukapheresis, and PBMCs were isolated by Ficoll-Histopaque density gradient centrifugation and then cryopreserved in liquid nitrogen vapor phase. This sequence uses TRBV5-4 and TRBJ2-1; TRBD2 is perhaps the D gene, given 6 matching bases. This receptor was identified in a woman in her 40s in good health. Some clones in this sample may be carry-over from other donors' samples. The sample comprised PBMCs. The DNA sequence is TGTGCCAGCAGCTACGCCGGGACTTACAATGAGCAGTTCTTC. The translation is CASSYAGTYNEQFF.